These 5 T cell receptor beta chains came from one sample sequenced in a study of identical twins. TCRdb itself ran the 5' RACE reads through MiXCR, one entry per CDR3 protein. The sample holds about 920,000 distinct CDR3 sequences, 9% to 15% seen once. A further study also used this sample, focusing on yellow fever vaccine responses in identical twins.

Specimen: PBMCs. The source is a woman between 18 and 30 years old in good health.

This clonotype showed up just a few times. The chain recombines TRBV2 with TRBJ2-4, with D uncertain. CDR1 and CDR2 (germline): SNHLY, FYNNEI. This CDR3 is built from 12 residues. Trimming took 0 bases from V and 15 from J, leaving 12 bases between them. The CDR3 DNA reads as TGTGCCAGCAGTGAAGCAGGACCGTGGGGGTACTTC. Translating it yields CASSEAGPWGYF.

This clonotype was detected many times. This chain uses TRBV4-1 with TRBJ2-3, with 11 nucleotides matching TRBD2. This CDR3 spans 14 amino acids. Unmatched junction bases numbered 6, after V lost 8 bases and J lost 5 bases. Germline V lookup: CDR1 MGHRA, CDR2 YSYEKL. This CDR3 reads CASGRLAGLDTQYF. DNA of the CDR3: TGCGCCAGCGGAAGACTAGCGGGACTAGATACGCAGTATTTT.

This clonotype was detected many times. CDR3 DNA sequence: TGCGCCAGCAGCTTCCGGGACACCGGCGCAAAACTGTTTTTT. Its translation is CASSFRDTGAKLFF. The rearrangement joins TRBV5-1 to TRBJ1-4; D may be TRBD1 (6 bases). The germline V gene encodes CDR1 SGHRS and CDR2 YFSETQ. This CDR3 has 14 amino acids. V dropped 2 bases and J dropped 10 bases, with 15 bases sitting between them.

This clonotype was detected ten times or more. The chain recombines TRBV20-1 with TRBJ1-1; 11 bases agree with TRBD1. V lost 6 bases, J lost 7 bases, and 7 bases stayed unmatched. The germline V gene encodes CDR1 DFQATT and CDR2 SNEGSKA (reference sequence). There are 13 residues in the CDR3. In DNA, the CDR3 is TGCAGTGCCCGGACAGGGGGCGCGAATGAAGCTTTCTTT. It translates to CSARTGGANEAFF.

The chain links TRBV5-6 to TRBJ2-1, with D perhaps assigned TRBD1 or TRBD2 (5 bases each). Germline V gene lookup returns CDR1 SGHDT and CDR2 YYEEEE. The V end was cut by 3 bases, the J end by 6 bases, with 22 bases between. This CDR3 has 17 amino acids. CDR3 coding DNA: TGTGCCAGCAGCTACATCCAACAGTCTGGGGGTGGCAATGAGCAGTTCTTC. This encodes CASSYIQQSGGGNEQFF.